Sequencing of this TCR beta chain was carried out in a study of T-cell reconstitution after alpha-beta-depleted transplantation in children. The study's findings and limits: T-cell numbers and diversity, one year after transplant, stemmed largely from T cells that were newly produced.

This clonotype has at least ten counts. Its antigen is as yet unknown. This CDR3 spans 21 amino acids. V lost 3 bases to trimming and J lost 2 bases; unmatched junction nucleotides: 17. Germline V gene lookup returns CDR1 MNHEY and CDR2 SVGEGT. Unique molecular identifiers featured in how the TCRbeta library was prepared. TCRdb re-analysed the PCR reads in MiXCR, keeping a single row per CDR3 protein. Of 670,000 or so distinct CDR3 sequences in the sample, about 12% were seen once. J is TRBJ2-3 and V is TRBV6-2 or TRBV6-3; 13 bases match TRBD2. The sequence derives from a girl aged 2 to 9 with congenital amegakaryocytic thrombocytopenia, due to receive a stem cell transplant. The source was PBMCs, collected before TCRalphabeta/CD19-depleted stem cell transplant. In DNA, the CDR3 is TGTGCCAGCAGTTATACCAGACTAGCGGGAGGCCCGCGCCCCTCCACAGATACGCAGTATTTT. It codes for CASSYTRLAGGPRPSTDTQYF.